Listed below are T cell receptor beta chains from one sample, sequenced in a study of T cell responses to AZD1222 COVID-19 vaccine. Some clones are missing from TCRdb's copy, which holds only in-frame ones; the method was immunoSEQ multiplex PCR. The table shows about 120,000 clones, with around 81% occurring only once. The material was peripheral blood, obtained on day 0 of AZD1222 vaccination. The receptors originated from an adult in good health. CDR3s include the opening cysteine and the closing phenylalanine or tryptophan. D genes are given only for firm matches. Clone size appears in some rows only: once, few, many, or a class for an expanded clone.

TGTGCCAGCAGTAAAGAGACGCGTGGCTACACCTTC | CASSKETRGYTF | - | - | TRBJ1-2 | TRBV28
TGCGCCAGCAGCATGAGGACAGTCAGCACAGATACGCAGTATTTT | CASSMRTVSTDTQYF | - | - | TRBJ2-3 | TRBV5-1
TGTGCCAGCAGCTTAGGGCGGGACAATGAGCAGTTCTTC | CASSLGRDNEQFF | - | - | TRBJ2-1 | TRBV7-2
TGTGCCAGCAGCTTGACGGATACTTACTCTGGAAACACCATATATTTT | CASSLTDTYSGNTIYF | - | - | TRBJ1-3 | TRBV7-9
TGTGCCAGCAGCTTAGTCGTTGGGGCAGCTTTCTTT | CASSLVVGAAFF | - | - | TRBJ1-1 | TRBV11-2
TGTGCCAGCAGCTTAAGGACAGGGGGGAACACTGAAGCTTTCTTT | CASSLRTGGNTEAFF | TRBD1 | - | TRBJ1-1 | TRBV7-9
TGTGCCATCGGCGCGACTAGCGGGACATCCACAGATACGCAGTATTTT | CAIGATSGTSTDTQYF | TRBD2 | - | TRBJ2-3 | TRBV10-3
TGTGCCAGCAGCTTGACAGAGACCCAGTACTTC | CASSLTETQYF | - | - | TRBJ2-5 | TRBV7-2
TGTGCCAGCTCACCACGGACAGGGGCAAGGGGCTACAATGAGCAGTTCTTC | CASSPRTGARGYNEQFF | TRBD1 | - | TRBJ2-1 | TRBV18
TGTGCCAGCAGTTCGTCAATCTCGGGACAGCTAAGGTACGGCTACACCTTC | CASSSSISGQLRYGYTF | TRBD1 | - | TRBJ1-2 | TRBV28
TGTGCCAGCAGCGTGTGGGGGGGCCGCAATGAGCAGTTCTTC | CASSVWGGRNEQFF | - | once | TRBJ2-1 | TRBV28
TGTGCCAGCAGCTGGGGGGGGAGCAGCGGTTATGGCTACACCTTC | CASSWGGSSGYGYTF | - | - | TRBJ1-2 | TRBV7-2
TGTGCCAGCAACTCACAGATTGGGACAGATGAAAAACTGTTTTTT | CASNSQIGTDEKLFF | TRBD1 | once | TRBJ1-4 | TRBV5-6
TGTGCCAGCAGCTTGGCGGAAAGCACAGATACGCAGTATTTT | CASSLAESTDTQYF | - | - | TRBJ2-3 | TRBV5-4
TGTGCCAGCAGTGCTCGGGAGGGAGGGAACACTGAAGCTTTCTTT | CASSAREGGNTEAFF | - | - | TRBJ1-1 | TRBV2
TGTGCCAGCAGCTTTTCTCCCGGGACTGGCTCACCCCTCCACTTT | CASSFSPGTGSPLHF | - | - | TRBJ1-6 | TRBV11-2
TGTGCCAGCAGCCAAGGAAGGCAGAACACTGAAGCTTTCTTT | CASSQGRQNTEAFF | - | - | TRBJ1-1 | TRBV3-1/TRBV3-2
TGTGCCAGCAGCTTACAGGGGTCTCATAATGAAAAACTGTTTTTT | CASSLQGSHNEKLFF | - | once | TRBJ1-4 | TRBV7-2
TGTGCCAGCAGCTTGGGGACAGGATCATATGGCTACACCTTC | CASSLGTGSYGYTF | TRBD1 | - | TRBJ1-2 | TRBV5-4
TGTGCCAGCAGTAGGACAGGGGGGCCCGGTCAGCCCCAGCATTTT | CASSRTGGPGQPQHF | TRBD1 | - | TRBJ1-5 | TRBV6-6
TGTGCCAGCAGTGACTTCCCAGGGGTTTTCTCTAACTATGGCTACACCTTC | CASSDFPGVFSNYGYTF | - | - | TRBJ1-2 | TRBV2
TGTGCCATCAGTTCCGCAACGGGGAGCTCCTACAATGAGCAGTTCTTC | CAISSATGSSYNEQFF | - | - | TRBJ2-1 | TRBV10-3
TGTGCCAGCAGCTCGACCGGGACTCCATTTGATACGCAGTATTTT | CASSSTGTPFDTQYF | - | - | TRBJ2-3 | TRBV3-1/TRBV3-2
TGTGCCAGCTCACCACCACAGAGTAATGAAAAACTGTTTTTT | CASSPPQSNEKLFF | - | - | TRBJ1-4 | TRBV18
TGTGCCAGCACACGGACAGGGTCGCACGAGCAGTACTTC | CASTRTGSHEQYF | TRBD1 | - | TRBJ2-7 | TRBV12-3/TRBV12-4
TGTGCCAGCAGTCCGGACAGTAGCTATGGCTACACCTTC | CASSPDSSYGYTF | - | few | TRBJ1-2 | TRBV6-5
TGTGCCAGCAGTTCGGGCTACAATGAGCAGTTCTTC | CASSSGYNEQFF | - | - | TRBJ2-1 | TRBV6-5
TGTGCCAGCAGCTTAAGCGGGACCCACACAGATACGCAGTATTTT | CASSLSGTHTDTQYF | TRBD2 | - | TRBJ2-3 | TRBV9
TGCGCCAGCAGCTTGGGACAGTCCACTGGTGCCAACGTCCTGACTTTC | CASSLGQSTGANVLTF | - | - | TRBJ2-6 | TRBV5-1
TGCGCCAGCAGCCCAGGACTAGCGGGAGGATACGAGCAGTACTTC | CASSPGLAGGYEQYF | TRBD2 | - | TRBJ2-7 | TRBV5-1
TGTGCCAGCAGTTTACTACAGGGGTACGAGCAGTACTTC | CASSLLQGYEQYF | TRBD1 | - | TRBJ2-7 | TRBV27
TGTGCCAGCAGCCCCTTAGACTATGGCTACACCTTC | CASSPLDYGYTF | - | few | TRBJ1-2 | TRBV28
TGTGCCAGCAGGCCGTCGGGGGCGGGGGAGCAGTACTTC | CASRPSGAGEQYF | - | - | TRBJ2-7 | TRBV28
TGTGCCAGCAGCCTAATGGCAGGGAATAATGAAAAACTGTTTTTT | CASSLMAGNNEKLFF | - | - | TRBJ1-4 | TRBV7-6
TGTGCCAGCAGCCTTCAGCGGGGACTCCAAGAGACCCAGTACTTC | CASSLQRGLQETQYF | TRBD2 | - | TRBJ2-5 | TRBV7-2